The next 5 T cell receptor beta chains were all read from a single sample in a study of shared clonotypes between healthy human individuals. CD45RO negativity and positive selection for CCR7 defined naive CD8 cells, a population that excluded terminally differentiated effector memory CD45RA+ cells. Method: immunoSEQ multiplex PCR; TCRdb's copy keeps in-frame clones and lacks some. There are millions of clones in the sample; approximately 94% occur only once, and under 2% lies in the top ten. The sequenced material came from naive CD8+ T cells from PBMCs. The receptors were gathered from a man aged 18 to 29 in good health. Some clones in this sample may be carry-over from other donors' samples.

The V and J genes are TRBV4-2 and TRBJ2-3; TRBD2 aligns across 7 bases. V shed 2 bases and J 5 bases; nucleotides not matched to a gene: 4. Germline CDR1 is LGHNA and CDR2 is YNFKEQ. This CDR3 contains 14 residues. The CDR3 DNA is TGTGCCAGCAGCCAAAGGGGAGGGGTAGATACGCAGTATTTT. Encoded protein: CASSQRGGVDTQYF.

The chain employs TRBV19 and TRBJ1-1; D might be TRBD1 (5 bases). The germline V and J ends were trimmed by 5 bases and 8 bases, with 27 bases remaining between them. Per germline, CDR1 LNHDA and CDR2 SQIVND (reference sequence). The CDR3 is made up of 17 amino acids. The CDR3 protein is CASSGHTKGVPPREAFF. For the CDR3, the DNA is TGTGCCAGTAGTGGGCATACGAAAGGGGTACCGCCCAGGGAAGCTTTCTTT. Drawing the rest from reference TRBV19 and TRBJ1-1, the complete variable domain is DGGITQSPKYLFRKEGQNVTLSCEQNLNHDAMYWYRQDPGQGLRLIYYSQIVNDFQKGDIAEGYSVSREKKESFPLTVTSAQKNPTAFYLCASSGHTKGVPPREAFFGQGTRLTVV.

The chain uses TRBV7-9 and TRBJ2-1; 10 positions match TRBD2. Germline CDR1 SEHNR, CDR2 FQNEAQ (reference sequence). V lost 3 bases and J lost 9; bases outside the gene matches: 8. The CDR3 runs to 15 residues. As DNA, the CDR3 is TGTGCCAGCAGCTTTCCCCCGGGACTAGCGAGTGAGCAGTTCTTC. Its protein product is CASSFPPGLASEQFF.

CDR3 DNA: TGTGCCAGCTCACCAATTAGTAAAGAGACCCAGTACTTC. As protein: CASSPISKETQYF. The chain is built from TRBV18 and TRBJ2-5; D is uncertain. Trimming pared 2 bases from V and 3 bases from J, leaving 7 bases between. CDR1 and CDR2 (germline): KGHSH, LQKENI. The CDR3 extends over 13 amino acids.

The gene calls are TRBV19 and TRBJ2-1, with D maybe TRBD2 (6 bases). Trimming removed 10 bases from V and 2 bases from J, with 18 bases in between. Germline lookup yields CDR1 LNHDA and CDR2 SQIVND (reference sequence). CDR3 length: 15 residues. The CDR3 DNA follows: TGTGCCACCTCCGGGCTAGCGAGGCCCTACAATGAGCAGTTCTTC. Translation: CATSGLARPYNEQFF.